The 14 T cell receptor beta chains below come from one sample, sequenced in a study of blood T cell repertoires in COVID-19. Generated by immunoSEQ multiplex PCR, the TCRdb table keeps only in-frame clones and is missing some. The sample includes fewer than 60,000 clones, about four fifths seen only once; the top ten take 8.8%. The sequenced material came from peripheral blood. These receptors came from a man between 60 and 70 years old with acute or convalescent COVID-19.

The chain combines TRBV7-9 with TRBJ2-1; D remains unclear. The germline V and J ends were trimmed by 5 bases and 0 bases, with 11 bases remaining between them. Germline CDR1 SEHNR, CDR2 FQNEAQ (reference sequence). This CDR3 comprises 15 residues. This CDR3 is CASSDTVRSYNEQFF. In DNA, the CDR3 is TGTGCCAGCAGCGATACAGTACGCTCCTACAATGAGCAGTTCTTC.

CDR3 in amino acids: CASSLGSISGNTIYF. CDR3 DNA sequence: TGCGCCAGCAGCTTGGGGTCTATCTCTGGAAACACCATATATTTT. This sequence joins TRBV5-1 and TRBJ1-3; D gene ambiguous. The CDR3 runs to 15 residues. Trimming removed 0 bases from V and 0 bases from J, with 7 bases in between. Germline V CDR1 and CDR2: SGHRS, YFSETQ.

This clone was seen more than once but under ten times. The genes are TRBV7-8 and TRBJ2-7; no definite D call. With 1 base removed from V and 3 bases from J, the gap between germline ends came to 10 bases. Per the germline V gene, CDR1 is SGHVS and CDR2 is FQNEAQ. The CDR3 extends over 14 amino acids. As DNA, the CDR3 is TGTGCCAGCAGCTTAGAAGATCGAGGCTACGAGCAGTACTTC. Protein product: CASSLEDRGYEQYF. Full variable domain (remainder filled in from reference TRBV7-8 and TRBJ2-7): GAGVSQSPRYKVAKRGQDVALRCDPISGHVSLFWYQQALGQGPEFLTYFQNEAQLDKSGLPSDRFFAERPEGSVSTLKIQRTQQEDSAVYLCASSLEDRGYEQYFGPGTRLTVT.

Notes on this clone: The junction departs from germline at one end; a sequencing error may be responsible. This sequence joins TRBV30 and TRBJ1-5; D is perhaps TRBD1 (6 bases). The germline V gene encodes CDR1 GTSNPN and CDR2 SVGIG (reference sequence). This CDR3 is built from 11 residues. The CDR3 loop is CAWSVGGTLLF. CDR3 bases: TGTGCCTGGAGTGTAGGTGGGACATTGCTTTTT.

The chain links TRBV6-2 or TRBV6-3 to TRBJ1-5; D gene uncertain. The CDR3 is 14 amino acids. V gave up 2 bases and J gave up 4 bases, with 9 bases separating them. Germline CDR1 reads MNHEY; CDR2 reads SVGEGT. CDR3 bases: TGTGCCAGCAGTTACAGCGGCTATAATCAGCCCCAGCATTTT. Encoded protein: CASSYSGYNQPQHF.

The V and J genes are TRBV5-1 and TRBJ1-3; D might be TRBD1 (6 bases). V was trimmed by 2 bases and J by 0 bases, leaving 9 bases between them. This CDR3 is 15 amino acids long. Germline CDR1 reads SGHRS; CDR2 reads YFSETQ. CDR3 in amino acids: CASSFDRTSGNTIYF. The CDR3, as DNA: TGCGCCAGCAGCTTCGACAGGACCTCTGGAAACACCATATATTTT. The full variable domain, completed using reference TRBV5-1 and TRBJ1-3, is KAGVTQTPRYLIKTRGQQVTLSCSPISGHRSVSWYQQTPGQGLQFLFEYFSETQRNKGNFPGRFSGRQFSNSRSEMNVSTLELGDSALYLCASSFDRTSGNTIYFGEGSWLTVV.

The CDR3 here is CASSLGVLANYGYTF. The CDR3 region has the DNA TGCGCCAGCAGCCTCGGGGTCCTGGCTAACTATGGCTACACCTTC. The chain links TRBV4-1 to TRBJ1-2; D unresolved. This CDR3 is 15 amino acids long. CDR1 and CDR2 (germline): MGHRA, YSYEKL. The V gene lost 4 bases and the J gene lost 0 bases, with 12 bases spanning the gap.

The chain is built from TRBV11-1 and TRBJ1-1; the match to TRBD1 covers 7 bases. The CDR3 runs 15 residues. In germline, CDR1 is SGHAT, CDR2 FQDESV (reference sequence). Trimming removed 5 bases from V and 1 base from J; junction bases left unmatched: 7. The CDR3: CASSSRQGSNTEAFF. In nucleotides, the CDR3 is TGTGCCAGCAGCAGCCGACAGGGTTCGAACACTGAAGCTTTCTTT.

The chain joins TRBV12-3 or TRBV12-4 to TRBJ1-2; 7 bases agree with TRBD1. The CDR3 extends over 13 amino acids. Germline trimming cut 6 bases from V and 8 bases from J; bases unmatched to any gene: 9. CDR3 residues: CASSSDRAKGYTF. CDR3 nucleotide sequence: TGTGCCAGCAGCTCAGACAGGGCTAAGGGCTACACCTTC.

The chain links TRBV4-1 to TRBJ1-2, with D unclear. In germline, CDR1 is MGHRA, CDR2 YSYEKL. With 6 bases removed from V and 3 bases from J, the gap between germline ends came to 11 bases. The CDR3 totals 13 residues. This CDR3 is CASRQNLDYGYTF. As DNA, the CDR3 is TGCGCCAGCAGACAAAATCTCGACTATGGCTACACCTTC.

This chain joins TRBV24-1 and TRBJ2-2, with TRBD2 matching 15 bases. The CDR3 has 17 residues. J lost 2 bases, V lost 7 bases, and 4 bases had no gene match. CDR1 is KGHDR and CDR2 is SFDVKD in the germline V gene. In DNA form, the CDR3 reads TGTGCCACCAGAGGACTAGCGGGGGGGCGTAACACCGGGGAGCTGTTTTTT. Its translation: CATRGLAGGRNTGELFF.

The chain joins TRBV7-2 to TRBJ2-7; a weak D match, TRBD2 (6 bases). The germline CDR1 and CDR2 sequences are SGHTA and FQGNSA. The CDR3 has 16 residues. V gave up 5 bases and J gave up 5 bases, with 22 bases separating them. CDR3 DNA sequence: TGTGCCAGCAGCCCCTCGGGACTCCCCGCGGGGCACGAGCAGTACTTC. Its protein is CASSPSGLPAGHEQYF.

CDR3 sequence: CASTVGSSRPYEQYF. CDR3 bases: TGTGCATCCACGGTCGGGAGTAGTCGACCGTACGAGCAGTACTTC. The chain recombines TRBV30 with TRBJ2-7; TRBD2 is a possible D gene (6 bases). The CDR3 extends over 15 amino acids. The V gene's germline CDR1 is GTSNPN and CDR2 SVGIG (reference sequence).

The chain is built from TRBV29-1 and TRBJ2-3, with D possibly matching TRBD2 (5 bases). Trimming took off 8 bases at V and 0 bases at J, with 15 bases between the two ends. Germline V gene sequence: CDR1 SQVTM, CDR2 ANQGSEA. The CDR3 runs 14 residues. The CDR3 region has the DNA TGCAGCTCTGGACCGGGATCTAGCACAGATACGCAGTATTTT. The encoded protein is CSSGPGSSTDTQYF.